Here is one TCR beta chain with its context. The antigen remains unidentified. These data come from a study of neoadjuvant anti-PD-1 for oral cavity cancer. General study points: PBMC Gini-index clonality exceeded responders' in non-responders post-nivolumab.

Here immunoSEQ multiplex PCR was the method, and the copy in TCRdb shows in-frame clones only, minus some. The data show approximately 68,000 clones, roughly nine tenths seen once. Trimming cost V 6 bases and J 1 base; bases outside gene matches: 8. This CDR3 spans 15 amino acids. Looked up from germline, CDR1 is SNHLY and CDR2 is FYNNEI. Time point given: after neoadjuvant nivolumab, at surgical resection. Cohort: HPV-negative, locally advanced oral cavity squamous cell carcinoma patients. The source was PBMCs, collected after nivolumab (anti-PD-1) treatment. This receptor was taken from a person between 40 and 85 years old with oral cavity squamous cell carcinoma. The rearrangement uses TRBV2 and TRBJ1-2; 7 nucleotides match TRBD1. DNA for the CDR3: TGTGCCAGCAGAAGTGGGGGGACAGTTAACTATGGCTACACCTTC. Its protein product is CASRSGGTVNYGYTF.